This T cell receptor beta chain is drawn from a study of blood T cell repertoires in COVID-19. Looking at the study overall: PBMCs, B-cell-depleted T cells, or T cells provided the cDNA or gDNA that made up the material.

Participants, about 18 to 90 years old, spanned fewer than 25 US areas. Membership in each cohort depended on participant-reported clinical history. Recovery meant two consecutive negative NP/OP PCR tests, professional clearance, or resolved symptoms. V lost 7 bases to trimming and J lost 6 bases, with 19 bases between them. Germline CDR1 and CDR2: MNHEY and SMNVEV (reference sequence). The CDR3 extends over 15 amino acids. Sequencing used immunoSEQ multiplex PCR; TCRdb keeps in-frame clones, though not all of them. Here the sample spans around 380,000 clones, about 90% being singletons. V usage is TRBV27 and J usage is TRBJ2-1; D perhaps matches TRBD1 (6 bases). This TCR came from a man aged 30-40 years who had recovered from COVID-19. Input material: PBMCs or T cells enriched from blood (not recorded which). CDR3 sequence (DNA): TGTGCCAGCACCCCGAGGGGGTCGGGTTTCAATGAGCAGTTCTTC. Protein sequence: CASTPRGSGFNEQFF.